This T cell receptor (beta chain) emerged from a study of beta chain features in type 1 diabetes. This clone has more than one count but fewer than ten. Its antigen is as yet unknown. The CDR3 is 16 amino acids. Germline values: CDR1 SGHDT, CDR2 YYEEEE. The trim removed 3 bases at V and 2 bases at J, leaving 7 bases unmatched. Findings and caveats of the study: Shortening that was moderate but significant affected the TCRB CDR3s of Type 1 diabetes patients in all four CD4+ subsets. Although PCR might favor shorter templates, it would do so equally in patients and controls. Naive, central memory and Treg TCRB repertoires appeared more alike in patients than in healthy donors.

Each of the CD4+ naive, central memory, regulatory and stem cell-like memory populations was sorted via CD45RO/CCR7/CD25/CD127/CD95/CD27. Expressed TCRB transcripts were sequenced because the isolated RNA had all been reverse transcribed beforehand. The protocol was immunoSEQ multiplex PCR, while the TCRdb copy is restricted to in-frame clones and leaves out a portion. The sample consists of about 340,000 clones, approximately 10% of them appearing once. This receptor was taken from a man under 40 with type 1 diabetes. Sequencing input: central memory CD4+ T cells from blood. This rearrangement joins TRBV5-6 to TRBJ1-3, with 8 bases matching TRBD1. CDR3 coding DNA: TGTGCCAGCAGCTACTTACAGGGACAGGCTGGAAACACCATATATTTT. Protein sequence: CASSYLQGQAGNTIYF.